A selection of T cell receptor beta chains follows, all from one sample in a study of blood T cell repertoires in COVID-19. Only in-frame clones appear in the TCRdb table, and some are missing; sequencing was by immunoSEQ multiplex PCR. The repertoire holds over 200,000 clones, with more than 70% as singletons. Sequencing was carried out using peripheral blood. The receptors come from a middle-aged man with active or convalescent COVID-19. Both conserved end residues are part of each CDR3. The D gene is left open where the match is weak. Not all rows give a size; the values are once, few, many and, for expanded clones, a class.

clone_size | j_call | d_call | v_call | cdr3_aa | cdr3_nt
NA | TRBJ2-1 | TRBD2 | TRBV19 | CASSIWTSGRAGYYNEQFF | TGTGCCAGTAGTATATGGACTAGCGGGAGGGCCGGATATTACAATGAGCAGTTCTTC
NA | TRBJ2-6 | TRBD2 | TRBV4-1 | CASSPFYLAGGPDSGANVLTF | TGCGCCAGCAGCCCCTTCTATCTAGCGGGAGGCCCCGACTCTGGGGCCAACGTCCTGACTTTC
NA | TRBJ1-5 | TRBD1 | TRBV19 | CASSLNRGPNGNQPQHF | TGTGCCAGTAGTTTAAACAGGGGGCCGAATGGCAATCAGCCCCAGCATTTT
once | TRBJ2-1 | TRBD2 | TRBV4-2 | CASSQVSRTSGDNEQFF | TGTGCCAGCAGCCAAGTGTCGAGGACTAGCGGGGACAATGAGCAGTTCTTC
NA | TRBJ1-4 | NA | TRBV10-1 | CASSGGWEATNEKLFF | TGCGCCAGCAGTGGTGGGTGGGAGGCAACTAATGAAAAACTGTTTTTT
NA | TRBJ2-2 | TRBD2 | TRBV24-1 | CATSDLGAGVDTGELFF | TGTGCCACCAGTGATTTGGGGGCGGGAGTCGACACCGGGGAGCTGTTTTTT
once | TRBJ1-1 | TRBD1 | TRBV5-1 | CASSKAGGVNTEAFF | TGCGCCAGCAGCAAAGCAGGGGGCGTGAACACTGAAGCTTTCTTT
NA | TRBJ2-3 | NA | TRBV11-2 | CASSLGQVAQYF | TGTGCCAGCAGCTTAGGACAGGTTGCGCAGTATTTT
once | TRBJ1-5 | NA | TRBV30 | CAWSQTELNQPQHF | TGTGCCTGGAGTCAGACAGAACTCAATCAGCCCCAGCATTTT
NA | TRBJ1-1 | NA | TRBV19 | CASSASTQGFVTEAFF | TGTGCCAGTAGTGCTTCCACCCAGGGGTTTGTGACTGAAGCTTTCTTT
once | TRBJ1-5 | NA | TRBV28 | CAAGESNQPQHF | TGTGCCGCGGGCGAAAGCAATCAGCCCCAGCATTTT
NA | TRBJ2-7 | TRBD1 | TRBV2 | CASIQGVLAYEQYF | TGTGCCAGCATCCAGGGGGTTCTAGCCTACGAGCAGTACTTC
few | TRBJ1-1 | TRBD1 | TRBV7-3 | CASSLTGGTEAFF | TGTGCCAGCAGCTTGACAGGGGGGACTGAAGCTTTCTTT
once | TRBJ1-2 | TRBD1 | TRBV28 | CASCSGQGGHYGYTF | TGTGCCAGCTGCTCAGGACAGGGGGGGCACTATGGCTACACCTTC
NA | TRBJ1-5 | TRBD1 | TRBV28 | CASRSTRDRGNQPQHF | TGTGCCAGCAGGAGTACCCGGGACAGGGGTAATCAGCCCCAGCATTTT
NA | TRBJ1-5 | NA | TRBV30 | CALLVGGVGNQPQHF | TGTGCCCTCTTAGTTGGAGGCGTCGGCAATCAGCCCCAGCATTTT
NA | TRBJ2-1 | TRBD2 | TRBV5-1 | CASSLGLAGEIPNYNEQFF | TGCGCCAGCAGCTTAGGACTAGCGGGGGAGATACCCAATTACAATGAGCAGTTCTTC
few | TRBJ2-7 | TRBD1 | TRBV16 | CASSQSGTAIYEQYF | TGTGCCAGCAGCCAATCAGGGACAGCCATCTACGAGCAGTACTTC
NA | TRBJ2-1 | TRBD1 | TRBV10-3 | CATYPTGGNGEQFF | TGTGCCACTTACCCGACAGGGGGCAACGGTGAGCAGTTCTTC
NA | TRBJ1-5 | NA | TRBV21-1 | CASSKRRRGMMDQPQHF | TGTGCCAGCAGCAAACGGAGGCGGGGGATGATGGATCAGCCCCAGCATTTT
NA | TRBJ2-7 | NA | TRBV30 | CAWSVTAGWQYF | TGTGCCTGGAGTGTAACGGCAGGCTGGCAGTACTTC
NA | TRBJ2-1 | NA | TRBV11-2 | CASSFPGLSSDEQFF | TGTGCCAGCAGCTTCCCGGGTCTTAGTTCTGATGAGCAGTTCTTC
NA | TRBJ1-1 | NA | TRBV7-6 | CASSLVGNSEAFF | TGTGCCAGCAGCTTAGTTGGCAACAGTGAAGCTTTCTTT
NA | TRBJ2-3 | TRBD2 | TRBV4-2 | CASSPRPTSGVSNTQYF | TGTGCCAGCAGCCCCCGGCCGACTAGCGGGGTTTCAAATACGCAGTATTTT
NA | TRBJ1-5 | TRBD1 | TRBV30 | CAWSAGTGGNQPQHF | TGTGCCTGGAGTGCCGGGACAGGGGGCAATCAGCCCCAGCATTTT
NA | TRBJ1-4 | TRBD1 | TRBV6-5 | CASRTGIINEKLFF | TGTGCCAGCAGGACAGGGATTATTAATGAAAAACTGTTTTTT
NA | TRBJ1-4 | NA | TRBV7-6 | CASSPGLATNEKLFF | TGTGCCAGCAGCCCTGGGCTTGCAACTAATGAAAAACTGTTTTTT
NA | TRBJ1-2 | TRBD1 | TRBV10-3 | CAVKGTEGAYGYTF | TGTGCCGTAAAGGGGACAGAGGGGGCCTATGGCTACACCTTC
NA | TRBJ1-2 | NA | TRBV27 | CASSRSGTTSLGYTF | TGTGCCAGCAGCCGAAGCGGGACAACTAGTTTGGGCTACACCTTC
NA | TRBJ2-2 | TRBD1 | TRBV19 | CASTTTGGGNTGELFF | TGTGCCAGTACCACGACAGGGGGTGGGAACACCGGGGAGCTGTTTTTT
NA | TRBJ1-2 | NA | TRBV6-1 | CASSESLGRGSYGYTF | TGTGCCAGCAGTGAATCATTAGGACGGGGGAGCTATGGCTACACCTTC
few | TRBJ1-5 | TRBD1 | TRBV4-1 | CASSPDRGNQPQHF | TGCGCCAGCAGCCCGGACAGGGGCAATCAGCCCCAGCATTTT
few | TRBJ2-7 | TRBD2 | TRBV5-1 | CASSGRTSGGSYEQYF | TGCGCCAGCAGCGGCCGGACTAGCGGGGGTTCCTACGAGCAGTACTTC
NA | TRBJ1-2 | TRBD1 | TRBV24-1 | CATSEPPGQGASYTF | TGTGCCACCAGTGAACCCCCTGGACAGGGAGCTAGCTACACCTTC
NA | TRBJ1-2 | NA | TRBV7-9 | CASSSSVAGYGYTF | TGTGCCAGCAGCTCCTCCGTAGCGGGCTATGGCTACACCTTC
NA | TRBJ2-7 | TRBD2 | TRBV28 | CASSLLGTSGSYEQYF | TGTGCCAGCAGTTTATTGGGGACTAGCGGTTCCTACGAGCAGTACTTC
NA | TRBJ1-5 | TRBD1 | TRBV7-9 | CASSLEIGRGKDQPQHF | TGTGCCAGCAGCTTAGAAATTGGCAGGGGGAAGGATCAGCCCCAGCATTTT
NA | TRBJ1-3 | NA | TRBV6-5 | CASSETDGNTIYF | TGTGCCAGCAGCGAGACAGACGGAAACACCATATATTTT